This is a list of T cell receptor beta chains from one sample in a study of T cell changes during pregnancy in multiple sclerosis. TCRdb's table, derived via immunoSEQ multiplex PCR, lists solely in-frame clones and lacks some. Among tens of thousands of clones, 90% were seen once, and the ten largest hold 9% to 9.5%. This specimen was peripheral blood, taken after pregnancy. The receptors were sampled from a female donor in good health, enrolled as a control in a pregnancy study. Each CDR3 is given with its conserved first and last residue. Fields, in order: J gene, CDR3 length, V gene, CDR3 protein.

>TRBJ2-3|15|TRBV6-1
CASIPRLADLHTQYF
>TRBJ1-5|13|TRBV30
CAWSHRGNQPQHF
>TRBJ2-7|16|TRBV7-6
CASSHGTSGGSNEQYF
>TRBJ2-2|14|TRBV29-1
CSVDAGGLTGELFF
>TRBJ2-3|12|TRBV7-2
CASSQQADTQYF
>TRBJ1-6|15|TRBV2
CASSRWTGGGSPLHF
>TRBJ1-1|14|TRBV7-2
CASRVSGGAVEAFF
>TRBJ2-1|14|TRBV30
CAWSTSGWGREQFF
>TRBJ1-1|12|TRBV25-1
CASSDSGIEAFF
>TRBJ1-1|13|TRBV18
CASSSPFPTEAFF
>TRBJ1-4|13|TRBV2
CASITGWEEKLFF
>TRBJ2-3|18|TRBV7-2
CASSLERLAGGPIDTQYF
>TRBJ2-3|11|TRBV30
CAWTLMDTQYF
>TRBJ1-4|14|TRBV5-1
CASSMTGTNEKLFF
>TRBJ2-7|14|TRBV27
CASRIRQGAYEQYF
>TRBJ2-1|13|TRBV7-2
CASSQLDYNEQFF
>TRBJ1-1|16|TRBV9
CASSVGGGGAGTEAFF
>TRBJ1-1|16|TRBV12-5
CASGSPSPRQGDSAFF
>TRBJ2-7|18|TRBV21-1
CASSKARTSGRVGYEQYF
>TRBJ2-3|15|TRBV30
CAWNQALPSTDTQYF
>TRBJ2-1|15|TRBV6-6
CASTSGRSSYNEQFF
>TRBJ2-1|13|TRBV27
CASMKPGRNEQFF
>TRBJ2-5|14|TRBV2
CASSEVRGRETQYF